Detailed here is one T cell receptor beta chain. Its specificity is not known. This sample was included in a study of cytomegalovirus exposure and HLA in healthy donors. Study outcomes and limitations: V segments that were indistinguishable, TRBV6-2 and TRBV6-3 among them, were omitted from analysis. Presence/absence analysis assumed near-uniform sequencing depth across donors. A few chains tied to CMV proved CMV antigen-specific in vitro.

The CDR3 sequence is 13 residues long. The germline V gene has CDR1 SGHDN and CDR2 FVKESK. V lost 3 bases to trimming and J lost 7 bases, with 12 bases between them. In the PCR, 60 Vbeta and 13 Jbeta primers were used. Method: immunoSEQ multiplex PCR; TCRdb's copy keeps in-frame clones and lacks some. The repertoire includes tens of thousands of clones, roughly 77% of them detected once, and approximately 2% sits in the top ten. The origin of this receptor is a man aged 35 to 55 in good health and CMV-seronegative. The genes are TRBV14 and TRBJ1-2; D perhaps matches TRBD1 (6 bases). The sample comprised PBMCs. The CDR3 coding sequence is TGTGCCAGCAGCCAGGGGGCAAGTCGTGGCTACACCTTC. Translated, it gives CASSQGASRGYTF.